This TCR beta chain appears in the sequencing data of a study of cytomegalovirus exposure and HLA in healthy donors (dated by TCRdb to between 2016 and 2019). A note on the overall study: An earlier analysis of approximately 640 of the donors reported more than 250 Gb of sequence data and about 100 million unique TCR beta sequences from about 180 million T cells. An early release covering about 600 HLA-typed donors comprised approximately 300 gigabases of sequencing data and 65 million to 100 million unique TCR sequences. The genetic ancestry cluster associated with self-reported Caucasian donors included 81% of the roughly 410 genotyped donors. The study aimed to test whether signatures of past pathogen exposure could be identified by cataloging public T cell receptors. Using immunosequencing, the study profiled T cell repertoires from roughly 650 subjects and related those repertoires to cytomegalovirus serostatus. Besides the first cohort of hundreds of subjects, a separate validation cohort made up of around 120 different subjects was used. To predict cytomegalovirus infection status, the study combined high-throughput TCR immunosequencing, statistical association of individual TCRs with disease status, and machine learning. In a later analysis, previously published TCR beta repertoires from several hundred donors were re-analyzed and high-resolution HLA genotyping was added so that TCR occurrence patterns could be studied. The later analysis used no new phenotypic data to find candidate immune exposures, relying instead on TCR beta sequences and their occurrence across donors. To decide whether each TCR beta V gene segment behaved as functional or pseudogenic, an earlier analysis of approximately 620 of the donors relied on high-throughput TCR beta sequencing. Donor age, sex, ethnicity and CMV serostatus were compiled together with the repertoire data. A later genetic analysis used genome-wide SNP genotypes for about 65% of the roughly 670 donors, treating that subset as a discovery cohort. Every discovery cohort repertoire had been produced on one sequencing platform. HLA typing included class I and class II loci at four-digit resolution. Typing coverage differed by locus: A, B, C, DRB1 and DQB1 were typed in about 629-630 donors, DQA1 in 500 to 550, DPA1 in 600 to 610, and DPB1 in 472. About five DR-DQ haplotypes were treated as single units for association and clustering because of strong linkage in the cohort. Among roughly 400 genotyped donors of the cohort, an average of about 240,000 unique TCR beta nucleotide sequences was sequenced per donor, of which about 18% were non-productive. What the research found in general, with its limitations: The presence/absence analyses assumed that sequencing depth was roughly uniform across donors, and that assumption may not be true. Some IMGT-functional V segments, including TRBV6-2 and TRBV6-3, could not be told apart with the 87-base-pair reads, so those segments were excluded. Linkage disequilibrium might explain the correlated functional status among segregating V segments, but an unknown experimental factor could not be excluded. In a later analysis, around 17,000 TCR beta sequences were associated with specific HLA alleles at a false discovery rate of 0.05. A later genetic analysis reported fewer N-insertions in productive TCRs among donors in an Asian-associated ancestry cluster than the approximately 700-donor mean. A later analysis found that TCR association rates varied across HLA loci, with DRB1 alleles showing the most associated TCRs and HLA-C alleles the fewest. When HLA alleles, especially DR and DQ, strongly co-occurred, TCR associations were difficult to assign to individual alleles. An association between a missense DCLRE1C variant and V-gene and J-gene trimming of TCR beta chains was found in a later genetic analysis and replicated in an independent cohort. The authors suggested that the approach could potentially be extended to other disease states and immunological phenotypes. Compared with equally common non-associated chains, HLA-associated TCR beta chains in a later analysis were more clonally expanded and had lower generation probabilities. The sequencing pipeline was judged likely to have produced a cluster of highly shared sequence variants as a technical artifact. A later analysis found that most CMV-associated TCR beta chains appeared HLA-restricted, with HLA associations seemingly driven largely by CMV exposure. While some public TCRs were present in many individuals, most TCR sequences turned up only very rarely across donors. In the study, about 150 TCR beta chains were listed as associated with cytomegalovirus. Broadly in line with IMGT annotations, most TCR beta V segments showed up in productive rearrangements about 90% or about 30% of the time in an earlier analysis of roughly 590 of the donors. CMV serostatus was the only immune exposure information available for the cohort. In vitro tests confirmed that a few of the cytomegalovirus-associated TCR beta chains recognize cytomegalovirus antigens. Because counts were too low, about 18 rarely observed V segments, including chromosome 9 orphons, were excluded from the earlier analysis of under 650 of the donors. This cohort had only TCR beta chains sequenced, and the lack of alpha or paired-chain data limited which features could be detected. Several of the top co-occurrence clusters appeared to be linked to parvovirus B19, influenza, CMV and Epstein-Barr virus, according to a later analysis. Because HLA typing was missing for some donors at each locus, association tests included only the typed subset. A further reported finding was that TCR beta sequences accurately predicted the HLA-A and HLA-B alleles for most subjects in the first cohort. In both the original and validation cohorts, the classifier was reported to diagnose cytomegalovirus status with high specificity and sensitivity.

In total, 666 healthy bone marrow donors made up the cohort. At the time of sampling, all cohort members were nominally healthy, though unrecorded immune exposures were likely present. The donor tested CMV seropositive and was one of the 289 seropositive cohort members. Each donor provided a peripheral blood sample, and peripheral blood mononuclear cells were used for TCR beta sequencing. Genomic DNA was extracted from the blood cell samples with the Qiagen DNeasy Blood Extraction Kit. Libraries were made using the immunoSEQ multiplex PCR assay. The multiplex PCR relied on a mix of 60 forward primers for TCR Vbeta segments and 13 reverse primers for TCR Jbeta segments. The CDR3 region of rearranged TCR beta genes was amplified from genomic DNA by a multiplex PCR assay. Amplified TCR beta libraries were sequenced as 87-base-pair reads on the Illumina HiSeq System. Processing in the source paper ran as follows. A later analysis counted approximately 76 million unique TCR beta chains across the 700 or so repertoires, and 10 million to 12 million of these chains were shared by at least two donors. To remove PCR and sequencing errors, raw reads were error-corrected and collapsed into unique sequences using a nearest-neighbor algorithm that merged closely related sequences. To assign V, D and J gene segments, CDR3 sequences were aligned to IMGT reference sequences. For a sequence to be retained, at least a six-nucleotide match to both a V gene segment and a J gene segment was required. Rearrangements were classified as productive when the CDR3 lacked stop codons and remained in frame with V and J, and all other rearrangements were classified as non-productive. CDR3 was defined according to IMGT convention as the region running from the second conserved V-encoded cysteine to the conserved J-encoded phenylalanine. Sequences without an unambiguous match to a single V gene segment were excluded from the earlier analysis of almost 600 of the donors. An earlier analysis of almost 600 of the donors classified V segments as functional when productive rearrangements were above 56.7% and as segregating when the standard deviation between donors was above 5%. A statistical classification framework was built to diagnose cytomegalovirus status from the catalog of TCR beta chain sequences. In a later analysis, V and J genes were assigned by comparing TCR nucleotide sequences against IMGT/GENE-DB human TR gene sequences. The TCRdist pipeline was used in a later analysis to assign CDR3 sequences and most-parsimonious VDJ recombination scenarios. In a later analysis, every TCR beta chain was defined by the combination of its CDR3 amino acid sequence and its V-gene family, and reads without a unique V-gene family were dropped. As a way to deal with suspected cross-contamination and a sequencing artifact, a later analysis dropped approximately 570 nucleotide sequences that were highly shared and had low generation probability. For each public chain, a later analysis derived a clonal expansion index from normalized ranks of inferred template counts within each repertoire. A later analysis computed generation probabilities with a VDJ recombination model fitted to out-of-frame rearrangements, and checked the results against IGoR. In a later analysis, TCR-TCR, TCR-HLA and TCR-CMV co-occurrence was scored with hypergeometric tests, and a repertoire-size bias correction was applied to TCR pairs. False discovery rates were estimated in a later analysis by permuting HLA or CMV assignments 20 times. In a later analysis, co-occurring TCRs were grouped with DBSCAN, and TCRdist sequence similarity was added when clustering was performed within HLA-allele-positive subsets. Repertoires with fewer than 30,000 or more than 120,000 public chains, plus five repertoires with anomalous nucleotide sharing, were excluded from co-occurrence clustering. TCRdb took this table from immuneACCESS and kept in-frame rearrangements with V and J called. Such tables lack part of the clones; where checked against another copy, unresolved V genes explain under half of the gap, and the rest is unexplained. For V, J and clone size, that table is used; D and trimming come from the DNA. The sample table gives 200,000 or so clones. The ten top clones hold roughly 1.2% of the sample.

Of note for this clone: Its antigen is still unknown.

Inclusive of the bounding cysteine and phenylalanine, the CDR3 is 12 residues long. CDR3 DNA only is kept here, 36 bases in frame from base 1. CDR1 and CDR2, looked up from the germline V gene, are MDHEN and SYDVKM. V sheds 8 bases and J sheds 1 base, leaving 9 bases between their ends. The receptor's source is a girl aged 2-10 years in good health and CMV-seropositive. The sequence links TRBV28 to TRBJ2-7, with no reliable assignment of the D segment. Sequencing was performed on PBMCs. The DNA is TGTGCCAGCCTGACACTTTCCTACGAGCAGTACTTC. This translates into CASLTLSYEQYF.